This T cell receptor beta chain was observed in a study of cytotoxic CD8 clonotypes in ibrutinib-treated CLL. Between the trimmed V and J ends, which lost 5 bases and 1 base, there was a span of 11 bases. Germline assignment: CDR1 SQVTM and CDR2 ANQGSEA. The length of the CDR3 is 13 residues. Clones were read by immunoSEQ multiplex PCR, and TCRdb kept only the in-frame ones, dropping some. The data contain approximately 7,100 clones, approximately 79% of them singletons. The specimen comprised PBMCs, sampled before ibrutinib treatment. The chain combines TRBV29-1 with TRBJ2-5; D may correspond to TRBD1 or TRBD2 (5 bases each). This TCR came from a human donor with chronic lymphocytic leukemia. The CDR3 sequence is CSVSKGSQETQYF. CDR3 in DNA: TGCAGCGTTTCCAAGGGGAGCCAAGAGACCCAGTACTTC. Based on the CDR3 plus reference TRBV29-1 and TRBJ2-5, the full variable domain is SAVISQKPSRDICQRGTSLTIQCQVDSQVTMMFWYRQQPGQSLTLIATANQGSEATYESGFVIDKFPISRPNLTFSTLTVSNMSPEDSSIYLCSVSKGSQETQYFGPGTRLLVL.